This record covers a single T cell receptor beta chain. Its specific antigen is unknown. No quality values exist for individual bases; no much larger clone is one base distant. The cohort comprised 670 or so healthy bone marrow donors. All cohort members were sampled while nominally healthy, although unrecorded immune exposures were likely present. The donor tested CMV seropositive and was one of the 289 seropositive cohort members. Every donor gave a peripheral blood sample, and the peripheral blood mononuclear cells from that sample were used for TCR beta sequencing. The Qiagen DNeasy Blood Extraction Kit was used to extract genomic DNA from the blood cell samples. These data come from a study of cytomegalovirus exposure and HLA in healthy donors (dated by TCRdb to 2015 to 2018). In the study overall: An earlier analysis of approximately 640 of the donors reported approximately 270 Gb of sequence data and around 110 million unique TCR beta sequences from roughly 180 million T cells. All discovery cohort repertoires had been generated using a single sequencing platform. A later genetic analysis took genome-wide SNP genotypes for about 55% of the roughly 700 donors and used that subset as a discovery cohort. The study combined high-throughput TCR immunosequencing, statistical association of individual TCRs with disease status, and machine learning to predict cytomegalovirus infection status. The genetic ancestry cluster associated with self-reported Caucasian donors included 81% of the 300 to 400 genotyped donors. Besides the first cohort of 666 subjects, a separate validation cohort made up of roughly 120 different subjects was used. The study aimed to test whether signatures of past pathogen exposure could be identified by cataloging public T cell receptors. On average, 235,054 unique TCR beta nucleotide sequences were sequenced per donor among about 400 genotyped donors of the cohort, with around 19% of those sequences being non-productive. A later analysis re-analyzed previously published TCR beta repertoires from 666 donors and added high-resolution HLA genotyping to study TCR occurrence patterns. Both class I and class II loci were covered by HLA typing, at four-digit resolution. The number of typed donors differed by locus: about 620-640 for A, B, C, DRB1 and DQB1; 522 for DQA1; 606 for DPA1; and roughly 450 for DPB1. Because of strong linkage in the cohort, roughly five DR-DQ haplotypes were treated as single units for association and clustering. An earlier analysis of 587 of the donors used high-throughput TCR beta sequencing to judge whether each TCR beta V gene segment behaved as functional or pseudogenic. In the later analysis, no new phenotypic data were used to find candidate immune exposures; instead, reliance was placed on TCR beta sequences and their occurrence across donors. The study used immunosequencing to profile the T cell repertoires of approximately 650 subjects and linked those repertoires to cytomegalovirus serostatus. Donor age, sex, ethnicity and CMV serostatus were compiled together with the repertoire data. An early release that covered more than 550 HLA-typed donors contained approximately 300 gigabases of sequencing data and 75 million to 100 million unique TCR sequences.

From the cysteine through the phenylalanine, the CDR3 covers 15 amino acids. CDR3 DNA is the only sequence kept; it has 45 bases, read in frame from the first base. V loses 4 bases at its end and J loses 9 bases; junction bases beyond the gene matches: 15. The germline V gene sets CDR1 to SGDLS and CDR2 to YYNGEE. Broader findings and caveats from the paper: Linkage disequilibrium might explain the correlated functional status among segregating V segments, but an unknown experimental factor could not be excluded. Because counts were too low, around 17 rarely observed V segments, including chromosome 9 orphons, were left out of the earlier analysis of approximately 580 of the donors. The cohort was sequenced for TCR beta chains only, and without alpha or paired-chain data the features that could be detected were limited. A further reported finding was that TCR beta sequences accurately predicted the HLA-A and HLA-B alleles for most subjects in the first cohort. Some IMGT-functional V segments, including TRBV6-2 and TRBV6-3, could not be told apart with the 87-base-pair reads, so those segments were excluded. Assigning TCR associations to individual alleles was difficult when HLA alleles, especially DR and DQ, strongly co-occurred. An association between a missense DCLRE1C variant and V-gene and J-gene trimming of TCR beta chains was found in a later genetic analysis and replicated in an independent cohort. Presence/absence analyses assumed roughly uniform sequencing depth across donors, an assumption that may not hold. The authors suggested that the approach could potentially be extended to other disease states and immunological phenotypes. A few of the identified cytomegalovirus-associated TCR beta chains were confirmed in vitro to be specific for cytomegalovirus antigens. According to a later analysis, most CMV-associated TCR beta chains appeared to be HLA-restricted, and the HLA associations seemed to be driven largely by CMV exposure. In the study, some 160 TCR beta chains were listed as associated with cytomegalovirus. A later analysis reported that several top co-occurrence clusters appeared linked to parvovirus B19, influenza, CMV and Epstein-Barr virus. In a later analysis, HLA-associated TCR beta chains were found to be more clonally expanded and to have lower generation probabilities than equally common non-associated chains. Because HLA typing was unavailable for some donors at each locus, only the typed subset was used in association tests. The sequencing pipeline was judged likely to have produced a cluster of highly shared sequence variants as a technical artifact. Most TCR sequences were observed very rarely across donors, whereas some public TCRs were present in many individuals. The classifier was reported to diagnose cytomegalovirus status with high specificity and sensitivity in both the original and validation cohorts. In a later analysis, TCR association rates were found to vary across HLA loci, with the most associated TCRs seen for DRB1 alleles and the fewest for HLA-C alleles. For the cohort, immune exposure information was limited to CMV serostatus. In an earlier analysis of some 500 of the donors, most TCR beta V segments appeared in productive rearrangements about 87% or about 30% of the time, broadly matching IMGT annotations. According to a later genetic analysis, donors in an Asian-associated ancestry cluster had fewer N-insertions in productive TCRs than the approximately 630-donor mean. In a later analysis, some 17,000 TCR beta sequences were associated with specific HLA alleles at a false discovery rate of 0.05.

The library was obtained by the immunoSEQ multiplex PCR assay. A mixture of 60 forward primers for TCR Vbeta segments and 13 reverse primers for TCR Jbeta segments was used in the multiplex PCR. A multiplex PCR assay on genomic DNA amplified the CDR3 region of rearranged TCR beta genes. The Illumina HiSeq System was used to sequence the amplified TCR beta libraries as 87-base-pair reads. The original pipeline was this. In a later analysis, approximately 74 million unique TCR beta chains were counted across the 500 to 850 repertoires, and roughly 11 million of these chains were shared by at least two donors. Raw reads were error-corrected and collapsed into unique sequences by a nearest-neighbor algorithm in which closely related sequences were merged to remove PCR and sequencing errors. To assign V, D and J gene segments, CDR3 sequences were aligned to IMGT reference sequences. For a sequence to be retained, a match of at least six nucleotides was required to both a V gene segment and a J gene segment. A rearrangement counted as productive if the CDR3 had no stop codons and remained in frame with V and J, and every other rearrangement counted as non-productive. Following IMGT convention, CDR3 was defined as the stretch from the second conserved V-encoded cysteine to the conserved J-encoded phenylalanine. The earlier analysis of some 540 of the donors excluded any sequence lacking an unambiguous match to a single V gene segment. An earlier analysis of a few hundred of the donors classified V segments as functional when productive rearrangements were above 56.7% and as segregating when the standard deviation between donors was above 5%. A statistical classification framework was built for diagnosing cytomegalovirus status from the catalog of TCR beta chain sequences. A later analysis assigned V and J genes by comparing TCR nucleotide sequences with IMGT/GENE-DB human TR gene sequences. In a later analysis, CDR3 sequences and most-parsimonious VDJ recombination scenarios were assigned using the TCRdist pipeline. In a later analysis, each TCR beta chain was defined by its CDR3 amino acid sequence together with its V-gene family, and reads lacking a unique V-gene family were excluded. To address suspected cross-contamination and a sequencing artifact, a later analysis removed roughly 640 highly shared, low-generation-probability nucleotide sequences. For each public chain, a later analysis derived a clonal expansion index from normalized ranks of inferred template counts within each repertoire. In a later analysis, generation probabilities were computed with a VDJ recombination model fitted to out-of-frame rearrangements, and the resulting probabilities were checked against IGoR. In a later analysis, hypergeometric tests were used to score TCR-TCR, TCR-HLA and TCR-CMV co-occurrence, with a repertoire-size bias correction applied to TCR pairs. To estimate false discovery rates, a later analysis permuted the HLA or CMV assignments 20 times. In a later analysis, co-occurring TCRs were grouped using DBSCAN, and TCRdist sequence similarity was added for clustering within HLA-allele-positive subsets. Repertoires with fewer than 30,000 or more than 120,000 public chains were left out of co-occurrence clustering, as were a handful of repertoires with anomalous nucleotide sharing. The clones in this table, taken by TCRdb from immuneACCESS, are in-frame only. Not every clone is retained; where verified, under half of the shortfall comes from an unresolved V gene, and the cause of the rest is unknown. The DNA was the basis for D and trimming; V, J and clone size are from that table. This sample lists about 160,000 clones; 65% to 90% were detected once. 9.5% to 12% of the sample goes to the ten largest clones.

The sequenced sample was PBMCs. The receptor's source is a man aged 45 to 65 in good health and CMV-seropositive. The chain couples TRBV9 to TRBJ2-7; 8 middle bases align to TRBD2. The bases are TGTGCCAGCAGCCCCCAAGCGGGGGCTACAAGGAGGCAGTACTTC. This translates into CASSPQAGATRRQYF.